The 8 T cell receptor beta chains below all came from one sample that was sequenced in a study of cytomegalovirus exposure and HLA in healthy donors. Researchers ran the PCR with 60 Vbeta and 13 Jbeta primers. Generated by immunoSEQ multiplex PCR, the TCRdb table keeps only in-frame clones and is missing some. The table lists 170,000 or so clones, about three quarters of them singletons. Sequenced sample: PBMCs. These receptors originate from a woman in her thirties or forties in good health and CMV-seronegative.

CDR3 DNA: TGTGCCAGCAGCTTGCCGCGGGGGAGCACAGATACGCAGTATTTT. It translates to CASSLPRGSTDTQYF. V and J are TRBV7-8 and TRBJ2-3; 7 bases map to TRBD2. V shed 3 bases, J shed 0 bases, and the junction held 3 bases outside the gene matches. Germline V gene sequence: CDR1 SGHVS, CDR2 FQNEAQ. There are 15 residues in the CDR3.

The V and J genes are TRBV6-5 and TRBJ2-7; weak D call: TRBD2 (5 bases). The V gene's germline CDR1 is MNHEY and CDR2 SVGAGI. This CDR3 is built from 14 residues. V was pared by 5 bases and J by 4 bases, with 15 bases between. CDR3 region: CASSPGKWAYEQYF. The DNA of the CDR3 is TGTGCCAGCAGTCCGGGGAAATGGGCGTACGAGCAGTACTTC.

This chain joins TRBV9 and TRBJ1-6; 12 positions match TRBD1. Germline V gene data show CDR1 as SGDLS and CDR2 as YYNGEE. After removal of 4 bases from V and 9 bases from J, the junction contained 5 bases not matched to a gene. This CDR3 has 15 amino acids. The chain's CDR3 is CASSPGTGGLSPLHF. The DNA of the CDR3 is TGTGCCAGCAGCCCCGGGACAGGGGGCCTTTCACCCCTCCACTTT.

The V gene is TRBV28, the J gene TRBJ1-5; D is possibly TRBD1 (5 bases). CDR3 length equals 14 residues. The germline V gene encodes CDR1 MDHEN and CDR2 SYDVKM. The ends were cut back, 8 bases at V and 0 bases at J, with 11 bases in the middle. CDR3 bases: TGTGCCAGCCGGGGGGGGAATAGCAATCAGCCCCAGCATTTT. This translates into CASRGGNSNQPQHF.

V usage is TRBV4-1 and J usage is TRBJ2-7, with 8 bases that match TRBD1. CDR3 size: 14 residues. CDR1 is MGHRA and CDR2 is YSYEKL in the germline V gene. J lost 3 bases, V lost 4 bases, and 5 bases had no gene match. The chain's CDR3 is CASSLGRGRYEQYF. CDR3 DNA sequence: TGCGCCAGCAGCCTGGGCAGGGGGCGCTACGAGCAGTACTTC.

The genes are TRBV5-6 and TRBJ2-1, with D unresolved. The CDR3 covers 11 residues. V dropped 1 base and J dropped 11 bases, with 7 bases sitting between them. Per germline, CDR1 SGHDT and CDR2 YYEEEE. CDR3 residues: CASSLNRKQFF. The CDR3 nucleotides are TGTGCCAGCAGCTTGAACAGAAAGCAGTTCTTC.

This rearrangement joins TRBV5-4 to TRBJ1-1, with TRBD1 as a possible D gene (5 bases). The V gene's germline CDR1 is SGHNT and CDR2 YYREEE (reference sequence). This CDR3 comprises 13 residues. Trimming cost V 0 bases and J 10 bases, with 13 bases left between them. The CDR3 protein is CASSLDGGFGAFF. CDR3 DNA: TGTGCCAGCAGCTTGGATGGGGGGTTTGGAGCTTTCTTT.

The chain has TRBV6-5 and TRBJ2-1, with D possibly matching TRBD1 (6 bases). CDR3 length: 14 residues. Deletions cut 4 bases from V and 8 bases from J, with 15 bases between. Germline CDR1 reads MNHEY; CDR2 reads SVGAGI. CDR3 coding DNA: TGTGCCAGCAGTTCATGGGGGCGCGAAGATGAGCAGTTCTTC. Encoded protein: CASSSWGREDEQFF.